This TCR beta chain emerged from a study of cytomegalovirus exposure and HLA in healthy donors. Of note for this clone: The antigen is unknown.

Study-level findings and limits: Apart from CMV serostatus, no immune exposure information was available.

Use of 60 Vbeta and 13 Jbeta primers characterized the PCR. TCRdb keeps only in-frame clones here, not all; method: immunoSEQ multiplex PCR. The sample carries tens of thousands of clones, roughly 73% recorded once. The CDR3 totals 15 residues. CDR1 and CDR2 from the germline V gene are MNHEY and SVGAGI. Unmatched junction bases numbered 7, after V lost 6 bases and J lost 2 bases. The sequenced sample was PBMCs. The chain has TRBV6-5 and TRBJ2-7, with TRBD1 matching over 10 bases. The receptor was isolated from a man aged 35-49 years in good health and CMV-seronegative. The CDR3 DNA reads as TGTGCCAGCAGCCTAGACAGGGGGCCAACCTACGAGCAGTACTTC. The encoded protein is CASSLDRGPTYEQYF.